The 27 T cell receptor beta chains reported below all come from one sample, sequenced in a study of T cells in Graves' hyperthyroidism and ophthalmopathy. Amplification of TCR beta CDR3 regions used RNA as the template. The HTBI primer set was used in a first-round RT-PCR of the TCR CDR3. TCRdb passed the multiplex PCR reads through MiXCR, listing each CDR3 protein once. The profile covers 150,000 or so distinct CDR3 sequences, with just under 9.5% appearing a single time and approximately 24% taken by the ten largest. The source material was blood. The receptors were sampled from a woman in her late teens or twenties with Graves' hyperthyroidism that later progressed to Graves' ophthalmopathy.

This clonotype has only a few counts. The chain has TRBV5-6 and TRBJ1-6; possibly TRBD1 for D (5 bases). V was trimmed by 4 bases and J by 11 bases, leaving 10 bases between them. Germline-derived CDR1 and CDR2 are SGHDT and YYEEEE. This CDR3 is built from 12 residues. The CDR3 DNA is TGTGCCAGCAGCATCGGGGGGGCACCCCTCCACTTT. It yields the protein CASSIGGAPLHF.

This clonotype was seen repeatedly, ten times or more. The chain is built from TRBV29-1 and TRBJ2-7; TRBD2 matches at 12 bases. This CDR3 contains 16 residues. CDR1 and CDR2 from the germline V gene are SQVTM and ANQGSEA. V was clipped by 6 bases and J by 0 bases; unmatched bases: 9. The CDR3 DNA is TGCAGCGTCGAGATTGCTAGCGGGGGGGTCTCCTACGAGCAGTACTTC. This codes for CSVEIASGGVSYEQYF.

There are many counts of this clonotype. The V gene is TRBV3-1, the J gene TRBJ2-1; the D gene could be TRBD1 or TRBD2 (6 bases each). CDR1 and CDR2 (germline): LGHDT, YNNKEL (reference sequence). Trimming shortened V by 4 bases and J by 5 bases, and 15 bases separated the two germline ends. CDR3 length: 15 amino acids. CDR3 bases: TGTGCCAGCAGCCGGGGGGCCCCTGGGGACAATGAGCAGTTCTTC. Amino acid sequence: CASSRGAPGDNEQFF.

This clonotype has a handful of counts. This chain connects TRBV9 to TRBJ2-5; a possible D gene is TRBD1 (6 bases). This CDR3 contains 14 residues. Per the germline V gene, CDR1 is SGDLS and CDR2 is YYNGEE. The ends were cut back, 0 bases at V and 5 bases at J, with 11 bases in the middle. The CDR3 nucleotides are TGTGCCAGCAGCGTAGCTCAGGGGAGTGAGACCCAGTACTTC. It codes for CASSVAQGSETQYF. The full variable domain, with the rest looked up from reference TRBV9 and TRBJ2-5, is DSGVTQTPKHLITATGQRVTLRCSPRSGDLSVYWYQQSLDQGLQFLIQYYNGEERAKGNILERFSAQQFPDLHSELNLSSLELGDSALYFCASSVAQGSETQYFGPGTRLLVL.

This clonotype was seen ten or more times. The rearrangement joins TRBV20-1 to TRBJ2-2; D remains ambiguous. The CDR3 is made up of 13 amino acids. In germline, CDR1 is DFQATT, CDR2 SNEGSKA (reference sequence). The germline V and J ends were trimmed by 1 base and 3 bases, with 6 bases remaining between them. DNA for the CDR3: TGCAGTGCTAGAGGTTTAGACACCGGGGAGCTGTTTTTT. Amino acids: CSARGLDTGELFF.

This clonotype was observed a handful of times. The chain recombines TRBV4-1 with TRBJ1-5; 7 bases agree with TRBD1. The CDR3 runs to 16 residues. Trimming at V came to 0 bases and at J to 6 bases, leaving 8 bases not matched to a gene. Germline-derived CDR1 and CDR2 are MGHRA and YSYEKL. DNA of the CDR3: TGCGCCAGCAGCCAAGACAGGACAGGTGTCGGTCAGCCCCAGCATTTT. It specifies CASSQDRTGVGQPQHF.

This chain connects TRBV19 to TRBJ1-2; unclear D gene. CDR3 length equals 13 residues. Trimming cost V 8 bases and J 6 bases, with 16 bases left between them. From germline, CDR1 is LNHDA and CDR2 SQIVND (reference sequence). In nucleotides, the CDR3 is TGTGCCAGTGGGCATGGGGAAGGCGATGGCTACACCTTC. Its protein is CASGHGEGDGYTF. Variable domain in full (rest from reference TRBV19 and TRBJ1-2): DGGITQSPKYLFRKEGQNVTLSCEQNLNHDAMYWYRQDPGQGLRLIYYSQIVNDFQKGDIAEGYSVSREKKESFPLTVTSAQKNPTAFYLCASGHGEGDGYTFGSGTRLTVV.

Remarks on this clonotype: Since a much larger clone is just one base distant, this may be a read error. The chain combines TRBV6-1 with TRBJ2-7; TRBD1 matches 7 bases. V trimming: 4 bases; J trimming: 2 bases; junction bases outside the gene matches: 8. The length of the CDR3 is 15 residues. Germline V lookup: CDR1 MNHNS, CDR2 SASEGT. The CDR3 bases are TGTGCCAGCAGTGGGGGACAGTGGGCTACCTACGAGCAGTACTTC. This gives the protein CASSGGQWATYEQYF.

This clonotype was counted many times. V is TRBV19 and J is TRBJ1-1; no firm D call. The CDR3 is 13 residues long. V was clipped by 7 bases and J by 1 base, with 10 bases between them. Germline CDR1 reads LNHDA; CDR2 reads SQIVND (reference sequence). The CDR3 is CASTATWNTEAFF. The CDR3 DNA follows: TGTGCCAGTACCGCGACCTGGAACACTGAAGCTTTCTTT.

This clonotype appeared many times. This chain uses TRBV19 with TRBJ2-7, with TRBD2 identical over 13 bases. Per germline, CDR1 LNHDA and CDR2 SQIVND (reference sequence). The CDR3 length is 15 residues. V trimming: 3 bases; J trimming: 3 bases; junction bases outside the gene matches: 2. DNA for the CDR3: TGTGCCAGTAGTATCGGACTAGCGGGAGACTACGAGCAGTACTTC. Translation gives CASSIGLAGDYEQYF.

This clonotype was seen many times. The chain uses TRBV5-1 and TRBJ1-1; 9 bases match TRBD1. Germline-derived CDR1 and CDR2 are SGHRS and YFSETQ. This CDR3 has 18 residues. After removal of 4 bases from V and 1 base from J, the junction contained 14 bases not matched to a gene. Written as DNA, the CDR3 is TGCGCCAGCAGCCCGCCTGGCGGGACAGGGAGGAAGAACACTGAAGCTTTCTTT. This encodes CASSPPGGTGRKNTEAFF.

This clonotype was detected only a few times. This sequence may be a read error, since a much larger clone differs from it by one base. The rearrangement joins TRBV2 to TRBJ1-5, with D possibly TRBD1 on 5 matching bases. The V end lost 5 bases, the J end lost 0 bases, and 14 bases lay between the germline ends. This CDR3 has 16 amino acids. The germline gives CDR1 SNHLY, CDR2 FYNNEI. The CDR3 sequence: CASSRRGPGSNQPQHF. In DNA, the CDR3 is TGTGCCAGCAGTCGTCGGGGCCCAGGTAGCAATCAGCCCCAGCATTTT.

In its sample, this clonotype was seen a few times. The CDR3: CATSDSSGSGVDTQYF. CDR3 bases: TGTGCCACCAGTGATTCTAGCGGGAGTGGGGTGGATACGCAGTATTTT. J is TRBJ2-3 and V is TRBV24-1; 10 bases are shared with TRBD2. Germline V gives CDR1 KGHDR, CDR2 SFDVKD. V was pared by 2 bases and J by 6 bases, with 7 bases of the junction left unmatched. The length of the CDR3 is 16 residues.

This clonotype was found a few times. The chain carries TRBV5-4 and TRBJ2-1, with D possibly matching TRBD1 (6 bases). V gave up 0 bases and J gave up 8 bases, with 18 bases separating them. The germline V gene has CDR1 SGHNT and CDR2 YYREEE (reference sequence). The CDR3 is 16 amino acids. Here the CDR3 DNA reads TGTGCCAGCAGCTTGGGGGGGCAATACTATCCCCATGAGCAGTTCTTC. It codes for CASSLGGQYYPHEQFF.

On this clonotype: With a much larger clone just one base away, this may be a read error. The V gene is TRBV7-2, the J gene TRBJ1-1, with TRBD1 matching over 8 bases. The CDR3 has 15 residues. Trimming removed 4 bases from V and 4 bases from J; junction bases left unmatched: 8. From germline, CDR1 is SGHTA and CDR2 FQGNSA. This chain's CDR3 is CASSWYNRGSTEAFF. The CDR3 DNA sequence: TGTGCCAGCAGCTGGTATAACAGGGGGAGCACTGAAGCTTTCTTT.

This clonotype was recorded at least ten times. The chain links TRBV7-3 to TRBJ1-1, with TRBD1 matching over 9 bases. This CDR3 comprises 15 residues. Germline CDR1 and CDR2: SGHTA and FQGTGA. With V trimmed by 0 bases and J by 5 bases, 4 bases remained unmatched. The CDR3 sequence is CASSLTDRGDTEAFF. The CDR3 DNA sequence: TGTGCCAGCAGCTTAACGGACAGGGGTGATACTGAAGCTTTCTTT. The complete variable domain, with remaining parts taken from reference TRBV7-3 and TRBJ1-1, reads GAGVSQTPSNKVTEKGKYVELRCDPISGHTALYWYRQSLGQGPEFLIYFQGTGAADDSGLPNDRFFAVRPEGSVSTLKIQRTERGDSAVYLCASSLTDRGDTEAFFGQGTRLTVV.

This clonotype was found many times. The chain combines TRBV7-9 with TRBJ2-1; unclear D gene. Trimming pared 1 base from V and 6 bases from J, leaving 4 bases between. The CDR3 loop spans 12 amino acids. The germline V gene has CDR1 SEHNR and CDR2 FQNEAQ (reference sequence). The CDR3 is CASSLDTNEQFF. CDR3 DNA: TGTGCCAGCAGCTTAGACACCAATGAGCAGTTCTTC.

This clonotype was counted at least ten times. This chain links TRBV30 with TRBJ1-2; D unresolved. CDR3 length: 9 amino acids. Per the germline V gene, CDR1 is GTSNPN and CDR2 is SVGIG (reference sequence). Deletions cut 8 bases from V and 4 bases from J, with 5 bases between. CDR3 residues: CAGGYGYTF. The CDR3 nucleotides read TGTGCCGGTGGCTATGGCTACACCTTC.

This sequence joins TRBV5-6 and TRBJ2-3; D remains ambiguous. V was trimmed by 0 bases and J by 9 bases, leaving 11 bases between them. This CDR3 spans 13 amino acids. Germline V gives CDR1 SGHDT, CDR2 YYEEEE. The CDR3 loop is CASSLGSESTQYF. The DNA for the CDR3 is TGTGCCAGCAGCTTGGGATCGGAGTCGACGCAGTATTTT. The whole variable domain, filled in from reference TRBV5-6 and TRBJ2-3, reads DAGVTQSPTHLIKTRGQQVTLRCSPKSGHDTVSWYQQALGQGPQFIFQYYEEEERQRGNFPDRFSGHQFPNYSSELNVNALLLGDSALYLCASSLGSESTQYFGPGTRLTVL.

This clonotype was seen repeatedly, ten times or more. This chain joins TRBV5-6 and TRBJ2-7; weak D call: TRBD2 (5 bases). Germline loops: CDR1 SGHDT, CDR2 YYEEEE. V was trimmed by 5 bases and J by 6 bases, leaving 21 bases between them. The CDR3 totals 15 residues. In DNA, the CDR3 is TGTGCCAGCAGTCTGGCCGGGGAAAGCTTCGGCGAGCAGTACTTC. As protein: CASSLAGESFGEQYF. Full variable domain (outside the CDR3, taken from reference TRBV5-6 and TRBJ2-7): DAGVTQSPTHLIKTRGQQVTLRCSPKSGHDTVSWYQQALGQGPQFIFQYYEEEERQRGNFPDRFSGHQFPNYSSELNVNALLLGDSALYLCASSLAGESFGEQYFGPGTRLTVT.

V usage is TRBV2 and J usage is TRBJ2-3, with D perhaps assigned TRBD1 or TRBD2 (6 bases each). The CDR3 sequence is 17 residues long. Germline loops: CDR1 SNHLY, CDR2 FYNNEI. Trimming pared 7 bases from V and 5 bases from J, leaving 25 bases between. Here the CDR3 reads CASTRAVGGRWVDTQYF. The CDR3 DNA reads as TGTGCCAGCACAAGAGCGGTAGGGGGGCGATGGGTAGATACGCAGTATTTT. The full variable domain, completed using reference TRBV2 and TRBJ2-3, is EPEVTQTPSHQVTQMGQEVILRCVPISNHLYFYWYRQILGQKVEFLVSFYNNEISEKSEIFDDQFSVERPDGSNFTLKIRSTKLEDSAMYFCASTRAVGGRWVDTQYFGPGTRLTVL.

At least ten counts were recorded for this clonotype. This chain joins TRBV29-1 and TRBJ1-1, with a possible D match to TRBD1 (5 bases). The V and J ends lost 2 bases and 6 bases respectively, with 7 bases between them. Germline V lookup: CDR1 SQVTM, CDR2 ANQGSEA. This CDR3 has 11 residues. The DNA for the CDR3 is TGCAGCGTTGAACAGGGAGCTGAAGCTTTCTTT. It translates to CSVEQGAEAFF. Full variable domain (remainder filled in from reference TRBV29-1 and TRBJ1-1): SAVISQKPSRDICQRGTSLTIQCQVDSQVTMMFWYRQQPGQSLTLIATANQGSEATYESGFVIDKFPISRPNLTFSTLTVSNMSPEDSSIYLCSVEQGAEAFFGQGTRLTVV.

This clonotype was counted many times. V usage is TRBV11-2 and J usage is TRBJ2-1, with D perhaps TRBD2 (5 bases). Germline-derived CDR1 and CDR2 are SGHAT and FQNNGV. Trimming removed 0 bases from V and 2 bases from J, with 14 bases in between. The CDR3 contains 17 residues. CDR3 in amino acids: CASSLDHGGSPYNEQFF. CDR3 nucleotides: TGTGCCAGCAGCTTAGATCATGGTGGGAGCCCCTACAATGAGCAGTTCTTC.

This clonotype was seen repeatedly, ten times or more. This sequence joins TRBV27 and TRBJ2-5; 9 bases map to TRBD2. V trimming: 1 base; J trimming: 4 bases; junction bases outside the gene matches: 4. The CDR3 extends over 15 amino acids. Germline assignment: CDR1 MNHEY and CDR2 SMNVEV (reference sequence). CDR3 nucleotides: TGTGCCAGCAGTTTATTAGGGACTAGCATAGAGACCCAGTACTTC. It encodes CASSLLGTSIETQYF.

This clonotype was observed at least ten times. This sequence joins TRBV5-1 and TRBJ2-2; 7 bases align to TRBD1. With 0 bases clipped from V and 5 bases from J, the junction kept 4 bases outside the gene matches. From germline, CDR1 is SGHRS and CDR2 YFSETQ. The CDR3 has 15 residues. The CDR3 nucleotides read TGCGCCAGCAGCTTGGGACAGGGATTGACCGGGGAGCTGTTTTTT. It codes for CASSLGQGLTGELFF.

The sample holds a few counts of this clonotype. The chain is built from TRBV20-1 and TRBJ1-2, with no clear D. This CDR3 has 12 amino acids. Deletions cut 5 bases from V and 6 bases from J, with 13 bases between. Germline V lookup: CDR1 DFQATT, CDR2 SNEGSKA (reference sequence). The DNA for the CDR3 is TGCAGTGCTGGTAAGGGAATAGATGGCTACACCTTC. This codes for CSAGKGIDGYTF.

This chain connects TRBV5-5 to TRBJ1-5; no firm D call. The CDR3 contains 14 residues. V lost 1 base to trimming and J lost 5 bases, with 10 bases between them. From germline, CDR1 is SGHKS and CDR2 YYEKEE (reference sequence). This chain's CDR3 is CASSLTSGDQPQHF. The DNA of the CDR3 is TGTGCCAGCAGCTTGACTTCCGGGGATCAGCCCCAGCATTTT. Full variable domain (outside the CDR3, taken from reference TRBV5-5 and TRBJ1-5): DAGVTQSPTHLIKTRGQQVTLRCSPISGHKSVSWYQQVLGQGPQFIFQYYEKEERGRGNFPDRFSARQFPNYSSELNVNALLLGDSALYLCASSLTSGDQPQHFGDGTRLSIL.